This TCR beta chain was found in a study of intratumoral heterogeneity in liver cancer. Background on the study: Most patients were male, with a median age of approximately 59 years.

This table comes from immunoSEQ multiplex PCR, and its TCRdb copy is limited to in-frame clones, with some not included. The table has just over 20,000 clones, around 67% seen once. Patients had early-stage hepatocellular carcinoma, untreated before resection. Source: tumor-adjacent normal tissue, taken before any cancer treatment. This TCR derives from a woman aged 70-85 years with hepatocellular carcinoma.

CDR3 sequence (DNA): TGTGCCAGCTCACCAACCTGGACAGGAGACTACGAGCAGTACTTC. Its translation: CASSPTWTGDYEQYF. The chain employs TRBV18 and TRBJ2-7; 7 nucleotides line up with TRBD1. Per the germline V gene, CDR1 is KGHSH and CDR2 is LQKENI. V dropped 2 bases and J dropped 3; count of bases not matched to a gene: 7. The CDR3 is 15 residues long.